This T cell receptor beta chain was sequenced in a study of T cell changes during pregnancy in multiple sclerosis. Per the germline V gene, CDR1 is MNHEY and CDR2 is SMNVEV (reference sequence). The ends lost 5 bases at V and 4 bases at J; junction bases unmatched: 5. This CDR3 has 15 amino acids. Sequencing was performed with immunoSEQ multiplex PCR; in TCRdb, only in-frame clones are kept and a portion is missing. The sample lists 73,000 or so clones, about 90% occurring once. The origin of this receptor is a female donor with multiple sclerosis, enrolled in a pregnancy study. The sample in question was peripheral blood, obtained in the second trimester of pregnancy. The chain uses TRBV27 and TRBJ2-2, with 9 bases aligning to TRBD1. The CDR3 region is CASSAGQGVTGELFF. CDR3 nucleotide sequence: TGTGCCAGCAGTGCGGGACAGGGTGTCACCGGGGAGCTGTTTTTT.